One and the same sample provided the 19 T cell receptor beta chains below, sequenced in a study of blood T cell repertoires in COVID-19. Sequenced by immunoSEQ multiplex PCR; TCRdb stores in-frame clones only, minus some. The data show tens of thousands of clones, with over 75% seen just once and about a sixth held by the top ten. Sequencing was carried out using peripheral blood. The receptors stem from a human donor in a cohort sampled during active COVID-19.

The CDR3 DNA reads as TGTGCCAGCAATGAGGCGGGGGGTTACCCCGGGGAGCTGTTTTTT. It codes for CASNEAGGYPGELFF. This chain joins TRBV28 and TRBJ2-2, with 8 bases lining up with TRBD2. CDR3 size: 15 residues. J was trimmed by 6 bases and V by 7 bases; bases with no gene match: 10. Germline-derived CDR1 and CDR2 are MDHEN and SYDVKM.

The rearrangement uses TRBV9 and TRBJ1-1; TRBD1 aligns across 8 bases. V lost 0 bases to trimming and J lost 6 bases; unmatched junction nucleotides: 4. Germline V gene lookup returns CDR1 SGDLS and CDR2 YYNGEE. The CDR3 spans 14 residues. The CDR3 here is CASSVGQGLAEAFF. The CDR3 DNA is TGTGCCAGCAGCGTAGGACAGGGGCTGGCTGAAGCTTTCTTT.

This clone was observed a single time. CDR3 in amino acids: CASSFLWGGSQPQHF. The CDR3 nucleotides read TGTGCCAGCAGCTTTCTATGGGGGGGGTCTCAGCCCCAGCATTTT. The chain carries TRBV7-2 and TRBJ1-5; D may be TRBD1 (5 bases). The germline V gene has CDR1 SGHTA and CDR2 FQGNSA. V was cut by 3 bases and J by 6 bases, with 15 bases left in between. This CDR3 contains 15 residues.

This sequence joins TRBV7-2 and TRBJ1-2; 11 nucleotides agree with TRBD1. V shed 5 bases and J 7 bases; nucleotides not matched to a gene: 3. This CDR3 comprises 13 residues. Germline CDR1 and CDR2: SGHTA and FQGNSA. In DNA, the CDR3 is TGTGCCAGCAGCCTAGGGACAGGGGGTGGCTACACCTTC. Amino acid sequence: CASSLGTGGGYTF. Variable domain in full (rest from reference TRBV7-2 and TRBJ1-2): GAGVSQSPSNKVTEKGKDVELRCDPISGHTALYWYRQSLGQGLEFLIYFQGNSAPDKSGLPSDRFSAERTGGSVSTLTIQRTQQEDSAVYLCASSLGTGGGYTFGSGTRLTVV.

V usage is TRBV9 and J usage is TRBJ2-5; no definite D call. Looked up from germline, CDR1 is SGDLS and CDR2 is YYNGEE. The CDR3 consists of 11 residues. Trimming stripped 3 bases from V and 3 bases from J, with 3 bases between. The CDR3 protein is CASSAEETQYF. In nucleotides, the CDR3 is TGTGCCAGCAGCGCGGAAGAGACCCAGTACTTC.

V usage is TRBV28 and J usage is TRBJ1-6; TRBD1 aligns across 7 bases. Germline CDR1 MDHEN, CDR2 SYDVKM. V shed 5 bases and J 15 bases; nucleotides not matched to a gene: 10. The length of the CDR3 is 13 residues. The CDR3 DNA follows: TGTGCCAGCAGTACAGTACAGGGGCGAATCCTCCACTTT. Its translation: CASSTVQGRILHF.

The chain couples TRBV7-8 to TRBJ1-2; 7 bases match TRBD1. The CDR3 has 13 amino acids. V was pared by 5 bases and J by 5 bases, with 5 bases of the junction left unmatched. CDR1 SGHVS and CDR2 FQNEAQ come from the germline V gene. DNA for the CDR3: TGTGCCAGCAGCCCCGGGACAGCATATGGCTACACCTTC. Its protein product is CASSPGTAYGYTF.

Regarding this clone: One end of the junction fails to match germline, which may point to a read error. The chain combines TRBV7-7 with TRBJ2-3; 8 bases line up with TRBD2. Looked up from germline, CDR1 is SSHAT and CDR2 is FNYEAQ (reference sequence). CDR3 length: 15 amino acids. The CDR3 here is CASSQSGGVTDTQYF. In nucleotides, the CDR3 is TGTGCTAGCAGCCAAAGCGGGGGCGTCACAGATACGCAGTATTTT.

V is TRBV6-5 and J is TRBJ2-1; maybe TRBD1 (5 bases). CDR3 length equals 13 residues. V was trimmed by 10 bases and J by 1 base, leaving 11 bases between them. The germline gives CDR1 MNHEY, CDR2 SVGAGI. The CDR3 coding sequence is TGTGCCACGCACCAGGGTTCCTACAATGAGCAGTTCTTC. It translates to CATHQGSYNEQFF.

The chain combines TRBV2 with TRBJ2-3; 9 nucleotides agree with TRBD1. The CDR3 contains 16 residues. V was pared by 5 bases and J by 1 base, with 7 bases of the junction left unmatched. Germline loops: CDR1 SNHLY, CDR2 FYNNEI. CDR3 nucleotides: TGTGCCAGCAGTCGGGACAGGGTCGTAGGCACAGATACGCAGTATTTT. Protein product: CASSRDRVVGTDTQYF.

CDR3 nucleotides: TGTGCCAGCAGCTTATTCCAGGCCACAGATACGCAGTATTTT. This gives the protein CASSLFQATDTQYF. The rearrangement links TRBV7-8 to TRBJ2-3; D gene uncertain. This CDR3 has 14 amino acids. Trimming cost V 2 bases and J 2 bases, with 8 bases left between them. Germline CDR1 reads SGHVS; CDR2 reads FQNEAQ.

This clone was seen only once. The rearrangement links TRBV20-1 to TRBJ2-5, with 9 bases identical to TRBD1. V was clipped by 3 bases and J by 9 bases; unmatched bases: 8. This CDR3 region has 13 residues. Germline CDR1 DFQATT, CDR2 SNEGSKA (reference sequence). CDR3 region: CSASTYRGPAQYF. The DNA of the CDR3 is TGCAGTGCTAGTACGTACAGGGGGCCAGCCCAGTACTTC.

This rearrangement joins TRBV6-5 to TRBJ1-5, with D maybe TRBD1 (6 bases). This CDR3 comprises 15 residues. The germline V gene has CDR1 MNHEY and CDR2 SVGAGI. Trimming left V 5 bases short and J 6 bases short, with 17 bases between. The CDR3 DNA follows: TGTGCCAGCAGTCTGGCCAGGACAGTCACTCAGCCCCAGCATTTT. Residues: CASSLARTVTQPQHF.

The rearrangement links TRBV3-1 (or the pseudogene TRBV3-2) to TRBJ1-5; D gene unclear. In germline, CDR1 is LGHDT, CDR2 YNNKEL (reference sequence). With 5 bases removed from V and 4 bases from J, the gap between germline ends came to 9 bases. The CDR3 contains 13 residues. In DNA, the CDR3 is TGTGCCAGCAGCGTGGAGCCGAATCAGCCCCAGCATTTT. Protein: CASSVEPNQPQHF.

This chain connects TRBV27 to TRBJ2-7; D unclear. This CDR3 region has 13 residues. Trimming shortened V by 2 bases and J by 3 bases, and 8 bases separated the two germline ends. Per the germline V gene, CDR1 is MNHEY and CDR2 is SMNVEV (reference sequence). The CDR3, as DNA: TGTGCCAGCAGTTTACGTGCGTACTACGAGCAGTACTTC. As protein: CASSLRAYYEQYF.

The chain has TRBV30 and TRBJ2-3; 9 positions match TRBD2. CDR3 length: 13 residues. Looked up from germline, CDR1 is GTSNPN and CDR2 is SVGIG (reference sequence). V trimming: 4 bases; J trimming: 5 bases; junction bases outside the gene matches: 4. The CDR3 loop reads CAWTAGGRDTQYF. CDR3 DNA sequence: TGTGCCTGGACGGCGGGGGGGAGAGATACGCAGTATTTT.

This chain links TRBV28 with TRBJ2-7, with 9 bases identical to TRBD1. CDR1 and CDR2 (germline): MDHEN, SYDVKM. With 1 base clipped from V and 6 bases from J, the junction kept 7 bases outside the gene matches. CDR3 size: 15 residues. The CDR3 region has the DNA TGTGCCAGCAGTTTATCTGGGACAGGGTTAGCCGAGCAGTACTTC. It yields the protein CASSLSGTGLAEQYF.

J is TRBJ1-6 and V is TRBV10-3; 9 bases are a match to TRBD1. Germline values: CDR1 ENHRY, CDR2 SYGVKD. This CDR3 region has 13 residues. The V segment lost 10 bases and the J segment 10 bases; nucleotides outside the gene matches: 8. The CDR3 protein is CASRGQGSSPLHF. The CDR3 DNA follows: TGTGCCAGCCGGGGACAGGGTAGCTCACCCCTCCACTTT.

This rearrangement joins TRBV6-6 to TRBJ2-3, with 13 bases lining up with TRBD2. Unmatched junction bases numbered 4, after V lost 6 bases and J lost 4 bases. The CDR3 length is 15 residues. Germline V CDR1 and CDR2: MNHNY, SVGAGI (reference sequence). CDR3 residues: CASRSTSGGADTQYF. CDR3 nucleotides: TGTGCCAGCAGGTCTACTAGCGGGGGGGCAGATACGCAGTATTTT.